Following are 3 T cell receptor beta chains from one sample sequenced in a study of shared clonotypes between healthy human individuals. Method: immunoSEQ multiplex PCR; TCRdb's copy keeps in-frame clones and lacks some. The data contain 2 million to 2.5 million clones, 95% of them singletons. Sample: naive CD4+ T cells sorted from blood. Specified subset: CD45RA+ positively selected. These receptors all stem from a young man in good health.

This clone was observed a few times. This sequence joins TRBV6-5 and TRBJ1-6; D uncertain. CDR1 and CDR2 from the germline V gene are MNHEY and SVGAGI. V gave up 11 bases and J gave up 6 bases, with 14 bases separating them. This CDR3 is built from 13 residues. As DNA, the CDR3 is TGTGCCTCGACGAGGGCTGTTAATTCACCCCTCCACTTT. Amino acid sequence: CASTRAVNSPLHF.

The chain employs TRBV10-3 and TRBJ2-7; 8 positions match TRBD1. V dropped 8 bases and J dropped 3; count of bases not matched to a gene: 3. The CDR3 loop spans 12 amino acids. CDR1 and CDR2 from the germline V gene are ENHRY and SYGVKD. CDR3 residues: CAIRDRNYEQYF. The CDR3 DNA reads TGTGCCATCCGGGACAGGAACTACGAGCAGTACTTC.

The V and J genes are TRBV5-4 and TRBJ2-7; the match to TRBD2 covers 7 bases. Trimming took 0 bases from V and 5 from J; bases not matched to a gene: 11. Germline V gives CDR1 SGHNT, CDR2 YYREEE (reference sequence). The CDR3 totals 16 residues. The CDR3 DNA is TGTGCCAGCAGCTTGGAGGGGAGGGGTGACCGTCACGAGCAGTACTTC. Its protein product is CASSLEGRGDRHEQYF.